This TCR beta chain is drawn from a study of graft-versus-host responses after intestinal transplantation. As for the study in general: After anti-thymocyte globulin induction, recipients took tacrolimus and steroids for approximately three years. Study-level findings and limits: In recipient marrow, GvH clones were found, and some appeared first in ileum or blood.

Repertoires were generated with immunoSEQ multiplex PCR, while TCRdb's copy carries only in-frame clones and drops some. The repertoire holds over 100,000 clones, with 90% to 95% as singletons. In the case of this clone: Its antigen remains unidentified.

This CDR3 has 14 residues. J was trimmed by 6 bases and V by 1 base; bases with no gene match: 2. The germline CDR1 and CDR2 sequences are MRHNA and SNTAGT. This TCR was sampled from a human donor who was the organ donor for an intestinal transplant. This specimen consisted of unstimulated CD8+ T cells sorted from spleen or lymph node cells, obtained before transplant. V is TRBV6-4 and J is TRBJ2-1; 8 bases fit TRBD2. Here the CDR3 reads CASSDFSGSNEQFF. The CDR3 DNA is TGTGCCAGCAGTGACTTCAGCGGGAGCAATGAGCAGTTCTTC.